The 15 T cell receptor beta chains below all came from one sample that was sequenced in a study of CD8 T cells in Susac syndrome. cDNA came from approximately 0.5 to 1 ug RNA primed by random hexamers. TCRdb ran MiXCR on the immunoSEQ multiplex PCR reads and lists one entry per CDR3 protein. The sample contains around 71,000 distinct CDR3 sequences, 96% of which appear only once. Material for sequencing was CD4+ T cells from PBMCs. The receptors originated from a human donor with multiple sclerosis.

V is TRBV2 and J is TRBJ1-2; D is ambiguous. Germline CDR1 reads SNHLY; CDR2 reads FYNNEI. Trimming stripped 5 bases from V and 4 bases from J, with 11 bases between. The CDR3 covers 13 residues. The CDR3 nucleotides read TGTGCCAGCAGTCCTTTGATGGGCTATGGCTACACCTTC. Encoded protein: CASSPLMGYGYTF.

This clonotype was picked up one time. CDR3 DNA: TGCGCCAGCAGCTTGGGTCTGGGAACCGGGGAGCTGTTTTTT. Translated: CASSLGLGTGELFF. The rearrangement links TRBV5-1 to TRBJ2-2; no clear D. Trimming stripped 0 bases from V and 5 bases from J, with 8 bases between. From germline, CDR1 is SGHRS and CDR2 YFSETQ. The CDR3 has 14 residues.

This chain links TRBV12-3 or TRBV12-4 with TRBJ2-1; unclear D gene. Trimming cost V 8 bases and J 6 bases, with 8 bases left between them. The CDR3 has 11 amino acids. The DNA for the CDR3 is TGTGCCAGCGCATACCTCAATGAGCAGTTCTTC. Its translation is CASAYLNEQFF.

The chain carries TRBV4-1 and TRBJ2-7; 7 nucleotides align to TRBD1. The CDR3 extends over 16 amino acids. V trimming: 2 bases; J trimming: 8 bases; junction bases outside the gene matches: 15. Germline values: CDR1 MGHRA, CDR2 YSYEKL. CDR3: CASSQPGTAPLPQQYF. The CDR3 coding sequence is TGCGCCAGCAGCCAACCCGGGACAGCCCCCCTTCCCCAGCAGTACTTC.

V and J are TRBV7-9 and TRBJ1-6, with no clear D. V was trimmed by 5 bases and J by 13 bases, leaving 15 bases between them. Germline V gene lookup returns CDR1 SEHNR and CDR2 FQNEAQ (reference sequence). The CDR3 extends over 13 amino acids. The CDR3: CASSLEAESPLHF. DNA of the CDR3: TGTGCCAGCAGCCTAGAGGCGGAGTCCCCCCTCCACTTT.

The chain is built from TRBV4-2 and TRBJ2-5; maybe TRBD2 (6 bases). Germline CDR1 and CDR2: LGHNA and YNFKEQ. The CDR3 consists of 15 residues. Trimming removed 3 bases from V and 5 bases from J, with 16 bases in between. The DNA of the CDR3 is TGTGCCAGCAGCCAGGGCAGGGAGGCGAGGGAGACCCAGTACTTC. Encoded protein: CASSQGREARETQYF.

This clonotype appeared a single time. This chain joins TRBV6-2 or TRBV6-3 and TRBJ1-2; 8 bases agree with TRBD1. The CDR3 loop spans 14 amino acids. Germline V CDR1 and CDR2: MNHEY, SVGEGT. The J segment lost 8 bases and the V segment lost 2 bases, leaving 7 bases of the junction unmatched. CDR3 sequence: CASSYAGGARGYTF. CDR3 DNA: TGTGCCAGCAGTTACGCAGGGGGCGCAAGAGGCTACACCTTC.

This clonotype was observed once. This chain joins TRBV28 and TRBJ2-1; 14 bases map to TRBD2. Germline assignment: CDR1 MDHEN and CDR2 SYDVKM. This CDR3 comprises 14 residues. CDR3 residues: CGTSGGSSYNEQFF. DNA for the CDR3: TGTGGGACTAGCGGGGGGAGCTCCTACAATGAGCAGTTCTTC.

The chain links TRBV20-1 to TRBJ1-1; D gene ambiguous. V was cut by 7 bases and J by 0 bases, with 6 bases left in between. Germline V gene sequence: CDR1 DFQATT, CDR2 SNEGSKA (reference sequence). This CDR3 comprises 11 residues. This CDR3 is CSVTVNTEAFF. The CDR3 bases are TGCAGTGTAACAGTGAACACTGAAGCTTTCTTT.

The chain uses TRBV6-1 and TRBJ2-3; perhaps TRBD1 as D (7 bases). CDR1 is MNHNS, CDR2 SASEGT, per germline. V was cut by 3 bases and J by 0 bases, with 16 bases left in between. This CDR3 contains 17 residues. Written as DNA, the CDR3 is TGTGCCAGCAGTGAGTCTGGAGGGGGCTTTAGCACAGATACGCAGTATTTT. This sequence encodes CASSESGGGFSTDTQYF.

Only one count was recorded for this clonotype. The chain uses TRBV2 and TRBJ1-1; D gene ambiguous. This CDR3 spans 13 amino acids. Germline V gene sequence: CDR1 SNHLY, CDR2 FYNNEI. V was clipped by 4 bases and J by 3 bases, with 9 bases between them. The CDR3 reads CASSVSGDTEAFF. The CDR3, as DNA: TGTGCCAGCAGTGTTTCCGGGGACACTGAAGCTTTCTTT.

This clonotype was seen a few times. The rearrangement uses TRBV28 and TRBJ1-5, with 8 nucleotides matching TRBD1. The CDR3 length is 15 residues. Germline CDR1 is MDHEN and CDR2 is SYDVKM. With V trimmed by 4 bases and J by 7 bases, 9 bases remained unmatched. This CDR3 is CASSSPRQGWQPQHF. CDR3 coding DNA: TGTGCCAGCAGTTCACCCAGACAGGGGTGGCAGCCCCAGCATTTT.

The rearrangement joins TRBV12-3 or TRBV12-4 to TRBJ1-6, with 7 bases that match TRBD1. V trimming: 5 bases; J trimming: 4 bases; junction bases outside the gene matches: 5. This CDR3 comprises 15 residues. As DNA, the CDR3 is TGTGCCAGCAGTGGCGGGGGACAGTATAATTCACCCCTCCACTTT. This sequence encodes CASSGGGQYNSPLHF.

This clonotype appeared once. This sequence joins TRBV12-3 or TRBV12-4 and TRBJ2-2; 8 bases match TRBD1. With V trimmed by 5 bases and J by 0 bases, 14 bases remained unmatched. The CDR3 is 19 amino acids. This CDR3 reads CASSPTRQGTKTNTGELFF. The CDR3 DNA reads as TGTGCCAGCAGTCCCACCCGACAGGGGACGAAAACGAACACCGGGGAGCTGTTTTTT.

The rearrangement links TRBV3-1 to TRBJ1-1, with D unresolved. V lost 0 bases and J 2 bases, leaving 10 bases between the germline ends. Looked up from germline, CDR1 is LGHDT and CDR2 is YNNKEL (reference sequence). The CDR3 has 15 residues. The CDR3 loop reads CASSQELGLNTEAFF. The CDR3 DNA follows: TGTGCCAGCAGCCAAGAACTGGGATTAAACACTGAAGCTTTCTTT.